This TCR beta chain was recorded in a study of blood T cell repertoires in COVID-19. From germline, CDR1 is SGHTA and CDR2 FQGNSA. V shed 1 base and J shed 6 bases, with 12 bases lying between them. This CDR3 spans 14 amino acids. Assay: immunoSEQ multiplex PCR; the TCRdb copy retains only in-frame clones and omits some. The profile shows over 200,000 clones, 75% to 90% of them singletons. The TCR sequence derives from a human donor in a cohort sampled during active COVID-19. The V gene is TRBV7-2, the J gene TRBJ2-5; a possible D gene is TRBD1 (5 bases). The sequencing sample was made of peripheral blood. CDR3 amino acids: CASSLGQGLKTQYF. The CDR3 nucleotides are TGTGCCAGCAGCTTAGGGCAGGGTCTTAAGACCCAGTACTTC.